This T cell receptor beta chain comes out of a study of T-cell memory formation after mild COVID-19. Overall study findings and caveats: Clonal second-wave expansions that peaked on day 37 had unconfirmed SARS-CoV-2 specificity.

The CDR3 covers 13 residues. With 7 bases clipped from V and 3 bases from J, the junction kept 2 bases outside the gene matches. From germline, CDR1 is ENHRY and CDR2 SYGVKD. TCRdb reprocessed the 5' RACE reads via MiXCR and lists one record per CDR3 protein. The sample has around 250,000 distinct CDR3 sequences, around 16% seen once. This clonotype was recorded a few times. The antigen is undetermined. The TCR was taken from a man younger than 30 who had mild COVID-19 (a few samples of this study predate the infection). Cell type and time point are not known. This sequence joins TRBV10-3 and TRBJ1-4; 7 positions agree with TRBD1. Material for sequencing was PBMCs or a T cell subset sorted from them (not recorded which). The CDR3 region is CAINRGPNEKLFF. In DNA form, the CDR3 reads TGTGCCATCAACAGGGGTCCTAATGAAAAACTGTTTTTT.